A single sample gave rise to the 24 T cell receptor beta chains below, sequenced in a study of siplizumab effects on memory and regulatory T cells. Sequenced by immunoSEQ multiplex PCR; TCRdb stores in-frame clones only, minus some. The sample includes 100,000 or so clones, more than 90% of them seen just once. Sequenced material: CD4+ T cells sorted from blood. The receptors come from a human donor in good health.

The chain links TRBV28 to TRBJ2-3; no definite D call. V lost 7 bases and J 3 bases, leaving 8 bases between the germline ends. There are 12 residues in the CDR3. Germline values: CDR1 MDHEN, CDR2 SYDVKM. The CDR3 loop reads CASTSLTDTQYF. For the CDR3, the DNA is TGTGCCAGCACTAGTCTGACAGATACGCAGTATTTT. Full variable domain (missing parts from reference TRBV28 and TRBJ2-3): DVKVTQSSRYLVKRTGEKVFLECVQDMDHENMFWYRQDPGLGLRLIYFSYDVKMKEKGDIPEGYSVSREKKERFSLILESASTNQTSMYLCASTSLTDTQYFGPGTRLTVL.

This chain uses TRBV6-6 with TRBJ2-7; tentative D call: TRBD2 (8 bases). The ends were cut back, 8 bases at V and 1 base at J, with 15 bases in the middle. The CDR3 extends over 14 amino acids. Germline-derived CDR1 and CDR2 are MNHNY and SVGAGI (reference sequence). CDR3 bases: TGTGCCAGCGGTCGGGAGGGGGCGTCCTACGAGCAGTACTTC. As protein: CASGREGASYEQYF.

This chain uses TRBV2 with TRBJ2-4; 10 bases match TRBD2. This CDR3 comprises 13 residues. Germline V CDR1 and CDR2: SNHLY, FYNNEI. The trim removed 7 bases at V and 8 bases at J, leaving 5 bases unmatched. The CDR3 nucleotides read TGTGCCAGCACGGCTAGCGGGGGATACATTCAGTACTTC. It specifies CASTASGGYIQYF. The entire variable domain, with the rest obtained from reference TRBV2 and TRBJ2-4, is as follows: EPEVTQTPSHQVTQMGQEVILRCVPISNHLYFYWYRQILGQKVEFLVSFYNNEISEKSEIFDDQFSVERPDGSNFTLKIRSTKLEDSAMYFCASTASGGYIQYFGAGTRLSVL.

V is TRBV7-3 and J is TRBJ1-2; possible D gene TRBD1, 5 bases. The CDR3 covers 14 residues. Per germline, CDR1 SGHTA and CDR2 FQGTGA. Deletions cut 5 bases from V and 3 bases from J, with 13 bases between. The CDR3 DNA sequence: TGTGCCAGCAGCCCGGGACCCGGGGACTATGGCTACACCTTC. This sequence encodes CASSPGPGDYGYTF.

The rearrangement uses TRBV7-6 and TRBJ2-1; 9 nucleotides line up with TRBD1. V was pared by 4 bases and J by 4 bases, with 5 bases of the junction left unmatched. The germline gives CDR1 SGHVS, CDR2 FNYEAQ. This CDR3 is 15 amino acids long. The CDR3 here is CASSSTGGGYNEQFF. The CDR3 DNA reads TGTGCCAGCAGCTCAACAGGGGGCGGGTACAATGAGCAGTTCTTC.

The genes are TRBV2 and TRBJ2-2; perhaps TRBD2 as D (5 bases). Per germline, CDR1 SNHLY and CDR2 FYNNEI. There are 18 residues in the CDR3. The V and J ends lost 5 bases and 4 bases respectively, with 23 bases between them. The CDR3 nucleotides read TGTGCCAGCAGTCCTCGACTCTCCCTTATCGCGGGCACCGGGGAGCTGTTTTTT. The encoded protein is CASSPRLSLIAGTGELFF.

The V gene is TRBV7-2, the J gene TRBJ2-5, with 7 nucleotides matching TRBD2. Germline lookup yields CDR1 SGHTA and CDR2 FQGNSA. The CDR3 loop spans 15 amino acids. J lost 5 bases, V lost 0 bases, and 6 bases had no gene match. The CDR3 DNA reads TGTGCCAGCAGCTTAGCCCCGGGGGGTGGGGAGACCCAGTACTTC. Translation: CASSLAPGGGETQYF.

The chain carries TRBV19 and TRBJ2-5; unclear D gene. Trimming stripped 5 bases from V and 5 bases from J, with 12 bases between. The CDR3 consists of 13 residues. The germline gives CDR1 LNHDA, CDR2 SQIVND (reference sequence). The CDR3 loop is CASSLGFGETQYF. The DNA of the CDR3 is TGTGCCAGTAGTTTGGGGTTTGGGGAGACCCAGTACTTC.

This chain uses TRBV5-1 with TRBJ2-4; possibly TRBD2 for D (6 bases). Germline V gene data show CDR1 as SGHRS and CDR2 as YFSETQ. There are 17 residues in the CDR3. Trimming took 4 bases from V and 7 from J, leaving 24 bases between them. The CDR3 DNA follows: TGCGCCAGCAGCCTAGCCGGGACTGAGTCTCATGTGAACATTCAGTACTTC. This gives the protein CASSLAGTESHVNIQYF.

This chain links TRBV7-6 with TRBJ1-5, with TRBD1 identical over 7 bases. The CDR3 spans 16 residues. Germline loops: CDR1 SGHVS, CDR2 FNYEAQ. The V segment lost 0 bases and the J segment 7 bases; nucleotides outside the gene matches: 9. CDR3 in amino acids: CASSLADRAGYQPQHF. CDR3 DNA sequence: TGTGCCAGCAGCTTAGCCGACAGGGCCGGCTACCAGCCCCAGCATTTT.

The V and J genes are TRBV5-8 and TRBJ2-7; D possibly uses TRBD1 or TRBD2 (5 bases each). The V end was cut by 1 base, the J end by 3 bases, with 14 bases between. Germline lookup yields CDR1 SGHTS and CDR2 YDEGEE. The CDR3 consists of 15 residues. Here the CDR3 DNA reads TGTGCCAGCAGCTTGACGGGACGGACCTTCTACGAGCAGTACTTC. Its translation is CASSLTGRTFYEQYF.

The V call is TRBV6-5, the J call TRBJ2-7; a weak D match, TRBD1 (6 bases). The CDR3 sequence is 12 residues long. V was pared by 6 bases and J by 4 bases, with 10 bases between. Germline values: CDR1 MNHEY, CDR2 SVGAGI. The CDR3 sequence: CASRSGQYEQYF. The CDR3 DNA reads TGTGCCAGCAGATCAGGACAGTACGAGCAGTACTTC.

J is TRBJ1-4 and V is TRBV11-2; 7 bases agree with TRBD1. The V gene end was trimmed by 7 bases and the J gene end by 3 bases; junction bases not matched to a gene: 5. Germline V gives CDR1 SGHAT, CDR2 FQNNGV. CDR3 size: 14 residues. CDR3 coding DNA: TGTGCCAGCAACCAGGGGGAGGCTAATGAAAAACTGTTTTTT. Amino acids: CASNQGEANEKLFF.

The chain carries TRBV6-6 and TRBJ2-7; TRBD1 might be the D (6 bases). Germline V lookup: CDR1 MNHNY, CDR2 SVGAGI (reference sequence). The CDR3 is 13 amino acids. V lost 4 bases to trimming and J lost 3 bases, with 10 bases between them. The CDR3 sequence is CASSSLQGYEQYF. DNA for the CDR3: TGTGCCAGCAGTTCCCTACAGGGCTACGAGCAGTACTTC.

The chain joins TRBV5-6 to TRBJ2-3, with D unclear. Trimming removed 4 bases at V and 0 bases at J, with 18 bases between. The CDR3 is 17 residues long. Germline assignment: CDR1 SGHDT and CDR2 YYEEEE. The CDR3 region has the DNA TGTGCCAGCAGCGAAATCATCTCCCGGCGAAGCACAGATACGCAGTATTTT. Residues: CASSEIISRRSTDTQYF.

The chain couples TRBV19 to TRBJ2-4; tentative D call: TRBD2 (5 bases). V dropped 6 bases and J dropped 0 bases, with 12 bases sitting between them. CDR3 length: 15 amino acids. Germline-derived CDR1 and CDR2 are LNHDA and SQIVND (reference sequence). The CDR3 bases are TGTGCCAGTAGCGAGAGAGGGATAGCCAAAAACATTCAGTACTTC. This sequence encodes CASSERGIAKNIQYF.

The chain is built from TRBV19 and TRBJ2-4; D not resolved. This CDR3 is built from 15 residues. Per germline, CDR1 LNHDA and CDR2 SQIVND (reference sequence). V gave up 4 bases and J gave up 2 bases, with 12 bases separating them. The CDR3 protein is CASSSPDATKNIQYF. The CDR3 nucleotides read TGTGCCAGTAGTAGCCCGGACGCCACCAAAAACATTCAGTACTTC.

The chain employs TRBV4-1 and TRBJ1-6; tentatively, D is TRBD1 (6 bases). This CDR3 is built from 15 residues. V gave up 4 bases and J gave up 9 bases, with 16 bases separating them. The V gene's germline CDR1 is MGHRA and CDR2 YSYEKL. The chain's CDR3 is CASSPSGGPVSPLHF. CDR3 nucleotide sequence: TGCGCCAGCAGCCCTTCTGGGGGGCCGGTTTCACCCCTCCACTTT.

The V call is TRBV4-1, the J call TRBJ2-5; 7 bases line up with TRBD2. The germline gives CDR1 MGHRA, CDR2 YSYEKL. This CDR3 has 15 residues. The V and J ends lost 4 bases and 5 bases, in that order; junction bases with no gene match: 10. The CDR3 nucleotides are TGCGCCAGCAGCCGGGTGCTAGCGGAGGGGGAGACCCAGTACTTC. Protein sequence: CASSRVLAEGETQYF.

The V call is TRBV11-2, the J call TRBJ1-5, with D perhaps matching TRBD1 (5 bases). V dropped 5 bases and J dropped 5 bases, with 10 bases sitting between them. This CDR3 comprises 13 residues. The germline V gene encodes CDR1 SGHAT and CDR2 FQNNGV. The CDR3 DNA sequence: TGTGCCAGCAGCACGGGACGGGATCAGCCCCAGCATTTT. Amino acid sequence: CASSTGRDQPQHF.

V and J are TRBV19 and TRBJ1-5; possible D gene TRBD1, 5 bases. This CDR3 contains 15 residues. The germline gives CDR1 LNHDA, CDR2 SQIVND (reference sequence). Trimming stripped 11 bases from V and 0 bases from J, with 17 bases between. CDR3 in amino acids: CAASSTVNSNQPQHF. Written as DNA, the CDR3 is TGTGCCGCGAGCTCGACAGTAAATAGCAATCAGCCCCAGCATTTT.

V is TRBV27 and J is TRBJ2-2, with D perhaps given as TRBD1 or TRBD2 (6 bases each). Germline loops: CDR1 MNHEY, CDR2 SMNVEV (reference sequence). The CDR3 extends over 17 amino acids. Trimming took off 5 bases at V and 4 bases at J, with 20 bases between the two ends. This CDR3 is CASSRLGGGLVTGELFF. DNA of the CDR3: TGTGCCAGCAGTCGCCTGGGGGGCGGTTTGGTCACCGGGGAGCTGTTTTTT.

This clone was recorded a few times. The V and J genes are TRBV5-4 and TRBJ1-1, with D hard to call. V gave up 9 bases and J gave up 2 bases, with 11 bases separating them. Germline assignment: CDR1 SGHNT and CDR2 YYREEE (reference sequence). The CDR3 spans 12 residues. The CDR3 sequence: CATKSINTEAFF. DNA of the CDR3: TGTGCCACCAAGTCGATAAACACTGAAGCTTTCTTT. Full variable domain (outside the CDR3, taken from reference TRBV5-4 and TRBJ1-1): ETGVTQSPTHLIKTRGQQVTLRCSSQSGHNTVSWYQQALGQGPQFIFQYYREEENGRGNFPPRFSGLQFPNYSSELNVNALELDDSALYLCATKSINTEAFFGQGTRLTVV.

Worth noting for this clone: Compared with germline, one end of the junction differs, possibly owing to a read error. The CDR3 DNA sequence: TGTGCCAGCAGTTTTACCGGGAGTGCCTATGAGCAGTACTTC. This gives the protein CASSFTGSAYEQYF. The chain links TRBV5-6 to TRBJ2-7, with a possible D match to TRBD2 (6 bases). The CDR3 totals 14 residues. Germline loops: CDR1 SGHDT, CDR2 YYEEEE. The full variable domain, rest sourced from reference TRBV5-6 and TRBJ2-7, is DAGVTQSPTHLIKTRGQQVTLRCSPKSGHDTVSWYQQALGQGPQFIFQYYEEEERQRGNFPDRFSGHQFPNYSSELNVNALLLGDSALYLCASSFTGSAYEQYFGPGTRLTVT.